The clone carrying this TCR beta chain was seen repeatedly, ten times or more. Its antigen is unknown. The data derive from a study of blood T cells in healthy people across ages. Study-wide results and limits: It was not known whether donors were CMV positive (a possible confounder of expanded clonotype changes). The fall in TCR beta diversity per million T cells was roughly linear with age.

Peripheral blood was drawn, ten milliliters per donor. A second roughly 6 to 12 cycle PCR used barcoded and J-beta primers. TCRdb redid the calling of the 5' RACE reads with MiXCR, one entry per CDR3 protein. The sample has around 1,000,000 distinct CDR3 sequences; 35% to 40% are singletons. The clonotype originates from a man aged 18 to 29 in good health. Sequenced material: blood.

This CDR3 reads CASSLASGDYNEQFF. In DNA, the CDR3 is TGTGCCAGCAGCTTAGCTAGCGGGGATTACAATGAGCAGTTCTTC. The rearrangement joins TRBV7-2 to TRBJ2-1; 8 bases line up with TRBD2. The CDR3 has 15 residues. V trimming: 0 bases; J trimming: 4 bases; junction bases outside the gene matches: 2. CDR1 is SGHTA and CDR2 is FQGNSA in the germline V gene.